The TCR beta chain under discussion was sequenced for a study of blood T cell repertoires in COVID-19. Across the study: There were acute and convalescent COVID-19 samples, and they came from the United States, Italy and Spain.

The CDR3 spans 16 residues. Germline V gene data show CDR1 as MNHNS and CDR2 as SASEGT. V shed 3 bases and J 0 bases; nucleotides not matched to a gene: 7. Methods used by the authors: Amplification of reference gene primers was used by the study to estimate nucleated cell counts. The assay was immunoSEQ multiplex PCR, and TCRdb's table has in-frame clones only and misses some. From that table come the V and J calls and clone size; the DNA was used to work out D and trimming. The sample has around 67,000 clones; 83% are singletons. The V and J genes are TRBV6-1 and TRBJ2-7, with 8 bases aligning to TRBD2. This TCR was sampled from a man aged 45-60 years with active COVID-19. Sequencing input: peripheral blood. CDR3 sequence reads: CASSDAGAGGSYEQYF. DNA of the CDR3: TGTGCCAGCAGTGACGCGGGGGCGGGGGGCTCCTACGAGCAGTACTTC.